A single sample gave rise to the 10 T cell receptor beta chains below, sequenced in a study of T cell responses to AZD1222 COVID-19 vaccine. Assay: immunoSEQ multiplex PCR; the TCRdb copy retains only in-frame clones and omits some. This table holds about 130,000 clones, 85% to 95% found once. The starting material was peripheral blood, obtained 28 days after the second AZD1222 dose. These receptors all come from an adult who received the AZD1222 COVID-19 vaccine.

V gene TRBV2 combines with J gene TRBJ2-1; TRBD2 aligns across 11 bases. V lost 5 bases, J lost 4 bases, and 4 bases stayed unmatched. Germline-derived CDR1 and CDR2 are SNHLY and FYNNEI. The CDR3 extends over 15 amino acids. CDR3 in DNA: TGTGCCAGCAGTAAGCTAGCGGGGGGTTACAATGAGCAGTTCTTC. Protein sequence: CASSKLAGGYNEQFF.

The chain is built from TRBV30 and TRBJ2-1; D gene uncertain. Germline V gene sequence: CDR1 GTSNPN, CDR2 SVGIG (reference sequence). CDR3 length equals 15 residues. The ends were cut back, 4 bases at V and 3 bases at J, with 16 bases in the middle. The CDR3 loop reads CAWKVLRSGYNEQFF. The CDR3 DNA follows: TGTGCCTGGAAAGTTCTACGGAGTGGCTACAATGAGCAGTTCTTC.

This chain uses TRBV7-3 with TRBJ2-2, with 7 bases lining up with TRBD2. Unmatched junction bases numbered 12, after V lost 5 bases and J lost 3 bases. CDR3 length: 17 amino acids. Germline CDR1 reads SGHTA; CDR2 reads FQGTGA. The CDR3 DNA reads as TGTGCCAGCAGCCAAACGTTTCGGGGGGAGCACACCGGGGAGCTGTTTTTT. Encoded protein: CASSQTFRGEHTGELFF.

This clone was observed a single time. The J gene is TRBJ2-5, the V gene TRBV4-1, with D perhaps matching TRBD1 (6 bases). V lost 3 bases, J lost 6 bases, and 17 bases lay in between. The CDR3 is 15 amino acids. CDR1 is MGHRA and CDR2 is YSYEKL in the germline V gene. The CDR3, as DNA: TGCGCCAGCAGCCAGGGGTGGGGGACACGACAGACCCAGTACTTC. It codes for CASSQGWGTRQTQYF.

This clone was counted once. The chain is built from TRBV6-1 and TRBJ1-4; no firm D call. The CDR3 is 15 amino acids. Deletions cut 3 bases from V and 7 bases from J, with 15 bases between. Germline CDR1 MNHNS, CDR2 SASEGT. This CDR3 reads CASSEILQSTEKLFF. The CDR3 DNA is TGTGCCAGCAGTGAGATCCTACAGTCAACTGAAAAACTGTTTTTT.

This clone was seen only once. The rearrangement joins TRBV5-1 to TRBJ1-2, with D unresolved. The germline gives CDR1 SGHRS, CDR2 YFSETQ. CDR3 length: 14 residues. V was shortened by 0 bases and J by 5 bases, with 11 bases between the two germline ends. The CDR3: CASSLAGAGYGYTF. The CDR3 bases are TGCGCCAGCAGCTTGGCTGGCGCAGGATATGGCTACACCTTC. The full variable domain, rest sourced from reference TRBV5-1 and TRBJ1-2, is KAGVTQTPRYLIKTRGQQVTLSCSPISGHRSVSWYQQTPGQGLQFLFEYFSETQRNKGNFPGRFSGRQFSNSRSEMNVSTLELGDSALYLCASSLAGAGYGYTFGSGTRLTVV.

The rearrangement uses TRBV10-3 and TRBJ1-2; D may be TRBD1 (6 bases). The CDR3 spans 13 residues. V was trimmed by 11 bases and J by 3 bases, leaving 16 bases between them. Per the germline V gene, CDR1 is ENHRY and CDR2 is SYGVKD. The CDR3 DNA sequence: TGTGCCCCACGGGGGGCGGTTGACTATGGCTACACCTTC. This sequence encodes CAPRGAVDYGYTF.

The gene calls are TRBV3-1 (or the pseudogene TRBV3-2) and TRBJ1-2; possibly TRBD1 for D (5 bases). CDR3 length: 13 residues. CDR1 is LGHDT and CDR2 is YNNKEL in the germline V gene (reference sequence). V lost 1 base and J 7 bases, leaving 10 bases between the germline ends. CDR3 sequence (DNA): TGTGCCAGCAGCCAAGCGGGAGGGACTGGCTACACCTTC. Its translation: CASSQAGGTGYTF.

This sequence joins TRBV7-2 and TRBJ2-3; the D gene is possibly TRBD2 (6 bases). The CDR3 is 16 amino acids. CDR1 and CDR2 (germline): SGHTA, FQGNSA. V was cut by 1 base and J by 5 bases, with 16 bases left in between. CDR3: CASSLVSGSFLDTQYF. For the CDR3, the DNA is TGTGCCAGCAGCTTAGTAAGCGGGTCCTTTCTAGATACGCAGTATTTT.

The chain has TRBV20-1 and TRBJ2-7, with unresolved D. The CDR3 covers 11 residues. Germline loops: CDR1 DFQATT, CDR2 SNEGSKA (reference sequence). Trimming stripped 7 bases from V and 4 bases from J, with 11 bases between. In nucleotides, the CDR3 is TGCAGTGTGGCCCGCCCGTACGAGCAGTACTTC. Its translation: CSVARPYEQYF.